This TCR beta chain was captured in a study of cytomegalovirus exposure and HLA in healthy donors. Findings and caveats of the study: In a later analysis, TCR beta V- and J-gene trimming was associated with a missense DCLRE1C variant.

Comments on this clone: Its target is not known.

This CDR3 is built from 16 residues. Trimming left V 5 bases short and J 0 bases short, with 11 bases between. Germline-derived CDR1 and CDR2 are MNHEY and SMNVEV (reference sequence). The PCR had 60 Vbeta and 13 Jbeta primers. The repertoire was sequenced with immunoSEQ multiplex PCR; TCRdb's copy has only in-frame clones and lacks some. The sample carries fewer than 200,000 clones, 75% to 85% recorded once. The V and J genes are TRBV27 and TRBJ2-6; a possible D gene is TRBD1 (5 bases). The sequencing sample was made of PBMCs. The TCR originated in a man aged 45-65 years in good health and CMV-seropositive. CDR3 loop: CASSGDRSSGANVLTF. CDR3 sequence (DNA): TGTGCCAGCAGTGGTGACAGATCCTCTGGGGCCAACGTCCTGACTTTC.